The T cell receptor beta chain described here comes from a study of identical twins. Study observations and caveats: Rather than following the same donors, the conclusions depended on cross-sectional statistical analysis.

One entry per CDR3 protein results from TCRdb running MiXCR on the 5' RACE reads. The sample includes roughly 190,000 distinct CDR3 sequences, around 15% of them seen just once. This clonotype showed up just a few times. Its antigen is unidentified. CDR1 and CDR2 (germline): DFQATT, SNEGSKA (reference sequence). The V and J ends lost 0 bases and 5 bases respectively, with 10 bases between them. The CDR3 runs 13 residues. The same sample was also studied in work on T cells expressing NK-cell markers.

This chain connects TRBV20-1 to TRBJ1-2; the D is unclear. The clonotype was recovered from a woman younger than 35 in good health. Sequencing input: CD8+ T cells sorted from blood. CDR3 loop: CSARDLTDYGYTF. Written as DNA, the CDR3 is TGCAGTGCTAGAGATCTTACCGATTATGGCTACACCTTC.